The sample holds one count of the clone carrying this T cell receptor (beta chain). The antigen is unknown. The source of the sample is a study of type 1 regulatory T cells. Study information: T-allo10 is a Tr1-enriched, alloantigen-specific CD4 T cell product made in vitro.

TCRdb re-called the reads through MiXCR, storing one row per CDR3 protein. The table has about 68,000 distinct CDR3 sequences, about 60% seen once; the top ten hold 7.6%. The CDR3 loop spans 17 amino acids. V was pared by 0 bases and J by 4 bases, with 12 bases of the junction left unmatched. Germline V gene lookup returns CDR1 SGHRS and CDR2 YFSETQ. T-allo10 cells from the graft donor were described as anergic, host-alloantigen-specific, and alloantigen-specific suppressors. The rearrangement joins TRBV5-1 to TRBJ2-7; TRBD2 matches 8 bases. Input material: cultured T cells, either the whole culture or a sorted T cell fraction (not recorded which). Subset specified: Tr1-enriched cell product generated in vitro against host alloantigens. This clonotype was sampled from a human donor in good health. The CDR3 bases are TGCGCCAGCAGCTTGGCTGTGATAGCGGGATCTGGATACGAGCAGTACTTC. Its translation is CASSLAVIAGSGYEQYF. Together with reference TRBV5-1 and TRBJ2-7, the CDR3 gives the full variable domain: KAGVTQTPRYLIKTRGQQVTLSCSPISGHRSVSWYQQTPGQGLQFLFEYFSETQRNKGNFPGRFSGRQFSNSRSEMNVSTLELGDSALYLCASSLAVIAGSGYEQYFGPGTRLTVT.